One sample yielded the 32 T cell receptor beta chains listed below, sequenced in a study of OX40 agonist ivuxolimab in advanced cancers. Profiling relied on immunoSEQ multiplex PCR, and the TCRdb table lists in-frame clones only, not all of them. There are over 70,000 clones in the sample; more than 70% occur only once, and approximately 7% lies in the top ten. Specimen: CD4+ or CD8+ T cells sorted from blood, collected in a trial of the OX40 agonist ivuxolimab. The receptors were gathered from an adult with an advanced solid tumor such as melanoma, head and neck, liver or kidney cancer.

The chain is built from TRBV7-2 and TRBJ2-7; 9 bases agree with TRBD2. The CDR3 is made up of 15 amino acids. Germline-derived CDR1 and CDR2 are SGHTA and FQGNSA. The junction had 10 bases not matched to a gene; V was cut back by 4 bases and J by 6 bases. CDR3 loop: CASSSEGGRAIEQYF. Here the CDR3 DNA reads TGTGCCAGCAGCTCCGAGGGCGGGAGGGCCATCGAGCAGTACTTC.

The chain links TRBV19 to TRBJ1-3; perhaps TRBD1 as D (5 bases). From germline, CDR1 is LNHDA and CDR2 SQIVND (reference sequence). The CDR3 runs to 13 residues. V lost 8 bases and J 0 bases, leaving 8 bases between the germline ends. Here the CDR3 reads CASGGGSGNTIYF. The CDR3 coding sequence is TGTGCCAGTGGTGGGGGCTCTGGAAACACCATATATTTT.

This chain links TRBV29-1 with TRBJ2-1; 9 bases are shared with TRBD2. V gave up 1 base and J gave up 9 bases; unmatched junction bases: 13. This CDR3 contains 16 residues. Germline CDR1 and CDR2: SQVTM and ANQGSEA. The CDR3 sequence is CSVEGARRGGRFEQFF. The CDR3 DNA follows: TGCAGCGTTGAAGGTGCCAGGCGGGGGGGCCGATTTGAGCAGTTCTTC.

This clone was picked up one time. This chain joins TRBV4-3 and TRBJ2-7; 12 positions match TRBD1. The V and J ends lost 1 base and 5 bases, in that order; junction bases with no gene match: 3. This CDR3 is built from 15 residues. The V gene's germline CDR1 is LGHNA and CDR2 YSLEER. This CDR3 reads CASSQGDRGQDEQYF. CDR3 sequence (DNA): TGCGCCAGCAGCCAAGGGGACAGGGGGCAGGACGAGCAGTACTTC.

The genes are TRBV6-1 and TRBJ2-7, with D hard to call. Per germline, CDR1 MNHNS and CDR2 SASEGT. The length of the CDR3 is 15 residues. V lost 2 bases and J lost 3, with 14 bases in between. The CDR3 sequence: CASSEPSGSIYEQYF. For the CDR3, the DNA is TGTGCCAGCAGTGAACCCTCGGGCTCAATCTACGAGCAGTACTTC.

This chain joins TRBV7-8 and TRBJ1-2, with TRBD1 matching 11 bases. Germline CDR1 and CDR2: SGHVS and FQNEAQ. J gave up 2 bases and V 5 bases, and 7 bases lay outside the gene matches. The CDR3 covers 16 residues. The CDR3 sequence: CASSGPGQGENYGYTF. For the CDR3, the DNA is TGTGCCAGCAGCGGACCGGGACAGGGGGAGAACTATGGCTACACCTTC.

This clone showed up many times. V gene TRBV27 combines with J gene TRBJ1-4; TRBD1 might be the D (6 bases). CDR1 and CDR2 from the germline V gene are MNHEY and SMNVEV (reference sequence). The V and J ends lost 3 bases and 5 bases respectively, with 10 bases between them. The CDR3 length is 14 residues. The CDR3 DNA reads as TGTGCCAGCAGTTTGTGGGGGCCCAATGAAAAACTGTTTTTT. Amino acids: CASSLWGPNEKLFF.

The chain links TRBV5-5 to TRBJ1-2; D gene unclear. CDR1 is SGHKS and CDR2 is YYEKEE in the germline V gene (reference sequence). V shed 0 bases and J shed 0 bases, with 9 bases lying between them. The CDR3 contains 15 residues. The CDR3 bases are TGTGCCAGCAGCTTGGCCACAGCGACTAACTATGGCTACACCTTC. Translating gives CASSLATATNYGYTF.

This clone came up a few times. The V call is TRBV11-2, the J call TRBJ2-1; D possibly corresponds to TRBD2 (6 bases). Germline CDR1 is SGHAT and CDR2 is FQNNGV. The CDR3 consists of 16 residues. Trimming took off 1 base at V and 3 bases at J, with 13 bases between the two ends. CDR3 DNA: TGTGCCAGCAGCTTAGTCCGGGGAGGCTACTACAATGAGCAGTTCTTC. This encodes CASSLVRGGYYNEQFF.

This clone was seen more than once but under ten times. In DNA, the CDR3 is TGTGCCTGGAGTGTACGTGGGGTGGGCTACACCTTC. Translation gives CAWSVRGVGYTF. The gene calls are TRBV30 and TRBJ1-2; D gene ambiguous. Trimming pared 0 bases from V and 8 bases from J, leaving 10 bases between. Per the germline V gene, CDR1 is GTSNPN and CDR2 is SVGIG (reference sequence). The length of the CDR3 is 12 residues.

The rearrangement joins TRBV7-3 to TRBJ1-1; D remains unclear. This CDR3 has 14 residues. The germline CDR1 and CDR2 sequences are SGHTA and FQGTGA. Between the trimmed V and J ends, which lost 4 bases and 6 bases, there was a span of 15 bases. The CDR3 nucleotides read TGTGCCAGCAGCTCGGACGCCGGAAGGGCTGAAGCTTTCTTT. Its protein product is CASSSDAGRAEAFF.

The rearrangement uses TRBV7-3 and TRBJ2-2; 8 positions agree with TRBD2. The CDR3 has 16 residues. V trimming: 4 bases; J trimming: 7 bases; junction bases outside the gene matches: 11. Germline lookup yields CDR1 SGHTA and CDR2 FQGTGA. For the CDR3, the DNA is TGTGCCAGCAGCTCCCTTAGCGGGACTCGAAACGGGGAGCTGTTTTTT. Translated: CASSSLSGTRNGELFF.

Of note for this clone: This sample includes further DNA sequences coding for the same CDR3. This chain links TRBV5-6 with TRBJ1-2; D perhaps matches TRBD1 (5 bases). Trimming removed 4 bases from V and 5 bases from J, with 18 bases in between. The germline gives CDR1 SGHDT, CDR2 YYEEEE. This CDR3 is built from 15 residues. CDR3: CASSLPGHPGYGYTF. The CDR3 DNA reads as TGTGCCAGCAGCCTACCAGGACACCCCGGGTATGGCTACACCTTC. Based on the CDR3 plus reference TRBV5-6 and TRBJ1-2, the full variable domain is DAGVTQSPTHLIKTRGQQVTLRCSPKSGHDTVSWYQQALGQGPQFIFQYYEEEERQRGNFPDRFSGHQFPNYSSELNVNALLLGDSALYLCASSLPGHPGYGYTFGSGTRLTVV.

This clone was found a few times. CDR3 amino acids: CASRPGTGTSPLHF. DNA of the CDR3: TGTGCCAGCAGACCCGGGACAGGGACTTCACCCCTCCACTTT. This sequence joins TRBV2 and TRBJ1-6; 9 bases are shared with TRBD1. V trimming: 6 bases; J trimming: 9 bases; junction bases outside the gene matches: 6. Germline CDR1 reads SNHLY; CDR2 reads FYNNEI. The CDR3 contains 14 residues.

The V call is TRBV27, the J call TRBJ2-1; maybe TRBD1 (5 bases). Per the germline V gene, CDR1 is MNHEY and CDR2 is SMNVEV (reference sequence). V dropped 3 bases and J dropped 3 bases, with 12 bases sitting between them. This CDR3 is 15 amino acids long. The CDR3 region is CASSFTGYLYNEQFF. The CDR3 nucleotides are TGTGCCAGCAGTTTTACAGGCTATCTCTACAATGAGCAGTTCTTC.

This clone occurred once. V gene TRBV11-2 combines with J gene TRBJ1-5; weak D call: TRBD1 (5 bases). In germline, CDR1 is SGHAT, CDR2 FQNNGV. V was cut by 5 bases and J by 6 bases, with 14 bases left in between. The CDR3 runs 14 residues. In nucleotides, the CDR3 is TGTGCCAGCAGCCCCGGCTTTGGGGGTCAGCCCCAGCATTTT. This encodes CASSPGFGGQPQHF.

CDR3: CASSLAAGNTDTQYF. The CDR3 DNA is TGCGCCAGCAGCTTGGCGGCGGGGAATACAGATACGCAGTATTTT. The chain uses TRBV5-1 and TRBJ2-3; possible D gene TRBD2, 6 bases. This CDR3 has 15 amino acids. V gave up 0 bases and J gave up 3 bases, with 11 bases separating them. Germline CDR1 SGHRS, CDR2 YFSETQ.

CDR3 DNA: TGTGCCAGCAGCCCTCAAATAACTGAGCTCACTGAAGCTTTCTTT. The encoded protein is CASSPQITELTEAFF. The chain combines TRBV7-2 with TRBJ1-1; D unclear. V lost 5 bases and J lost 4, with 17 bases in between. CDR1 is SGHTA, CDR2 FQGNSA, per germline. This CDR3 contains 15 residues. Full variable domain (remainder filled in from reference TRBV7-2 and TRBJ1-1): GAGVSQSPSNKVTEKGKDVELRCDPISGHTALYWYRQSLGQGLEFLIYFQGNSAPDKSGLPSDRFSAERTGGSVSTLTIQRTQQEDSAVYLCASSPQITELTEAFFGQGTRLTVV.

CDR3 sequence (DNA): TGCGCCAGCAGCTCTAAGACAGGGGTAAGGGAAACTGAAGCTTTCTTT. It is translated as CASSSKTGVRETEAFF. The V call is TRBV5-1, the J call TRBJ1-1; 8 bases match TRBD1. CDR3 length: 16 residues. Germline values: CDR1 SGHRS, CDR2 YFSETQ. V was pared by 3 bases and J by 5 bases, with 12 bases of the junction left unmatched.

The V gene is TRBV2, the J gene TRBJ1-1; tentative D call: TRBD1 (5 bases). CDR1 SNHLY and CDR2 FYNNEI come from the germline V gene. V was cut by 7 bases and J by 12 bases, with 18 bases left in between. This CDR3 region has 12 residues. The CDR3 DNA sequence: TGTGCCAGCAACTCACCGGGACGAGACTCTTTCTTT. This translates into CASNSPGRDSFF.

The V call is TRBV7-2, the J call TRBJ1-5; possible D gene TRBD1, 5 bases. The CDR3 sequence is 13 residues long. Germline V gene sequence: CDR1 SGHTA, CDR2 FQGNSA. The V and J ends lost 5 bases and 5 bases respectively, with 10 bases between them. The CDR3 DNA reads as TGTGCCAGCAGCCAAGGGGTGGATCAGCCCCAGCATTTT. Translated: CASSQGVDQPQHF.

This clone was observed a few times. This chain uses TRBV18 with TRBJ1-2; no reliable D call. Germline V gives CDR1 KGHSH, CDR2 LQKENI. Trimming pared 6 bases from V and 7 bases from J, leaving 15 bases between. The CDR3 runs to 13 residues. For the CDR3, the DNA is TGTGCCAGCTCTTACTCCCTGGTTGGTGGCTACACCTTC. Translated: CASSYSLVGGYTF. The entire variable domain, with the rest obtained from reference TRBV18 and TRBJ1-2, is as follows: NAGVMQNPRHLVRRRGQEARLRCSPMKGHSHVYWYRQLPEEGLKFMVYLQKENIIDESGMPKERFSAEFPKEGPSILRIQQVVRGDSAAYFCASSYSLVGGYTFGSGTRLTVV.

The CDR3 loop is CASSSSSRFPYEQYF. The CDR3 nucleotides are TGTGCCAGCAGCTCCAGTTCCCGTTTTCCCTACGAGCAGTACTTC. V and J are TRBV7-9 and TRBJ2-7; D remains ambiguous. This CDR3 region has 15 residues. Germline CDR1 and CDR2: SEHNR and FQNEAQ (reference sequence). The V end was cut by 4 bases, the J end by 2 bases, with 15 bases between.

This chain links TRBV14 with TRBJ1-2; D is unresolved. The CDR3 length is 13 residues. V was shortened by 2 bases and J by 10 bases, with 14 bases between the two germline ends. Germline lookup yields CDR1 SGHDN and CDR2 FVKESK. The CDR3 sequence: CASSQSRVMDYTF. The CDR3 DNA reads TGTGCCAGCAGCCAAAGTAGGGTGATGGACTACACCTTC. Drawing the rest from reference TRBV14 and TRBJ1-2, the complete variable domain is EAGVTQFPSHSVIEKGQTVTLRCDPISGHDNLYWYRRVMGKEIKFLLHFVKESKQDESGMPNNRFLAERTGGTYSTLKVQPAELEDSGVYFCASSQSRVMDYTFGSGTRLTVV.

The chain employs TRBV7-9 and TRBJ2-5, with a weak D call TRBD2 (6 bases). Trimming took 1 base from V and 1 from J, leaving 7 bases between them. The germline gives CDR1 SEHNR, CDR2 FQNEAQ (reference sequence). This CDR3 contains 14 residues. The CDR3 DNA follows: TGTGCCAGCAGCTTAGAAGCGGGCCAAGAGACCCAGTACTTC. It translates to CASSLEAGQETQYF.

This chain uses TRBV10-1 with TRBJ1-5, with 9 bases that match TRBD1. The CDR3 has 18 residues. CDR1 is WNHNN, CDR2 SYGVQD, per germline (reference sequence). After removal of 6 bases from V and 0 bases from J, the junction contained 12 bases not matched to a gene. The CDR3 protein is CASRRERQGEHSNQPQHF. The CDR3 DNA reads TGCGCCAGCAGACGCGAGAGACAGGGGGAGCATAGCAATCAGCCCCAGCATTTT.

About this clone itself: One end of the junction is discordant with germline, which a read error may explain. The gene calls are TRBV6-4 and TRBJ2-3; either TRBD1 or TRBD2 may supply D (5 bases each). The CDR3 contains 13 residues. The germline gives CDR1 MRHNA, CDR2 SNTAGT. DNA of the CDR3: TGCGGCCCCCGGGACGGATTCACAGATACGCAGTATTTT. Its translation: CGPRDGFTDTQYF.

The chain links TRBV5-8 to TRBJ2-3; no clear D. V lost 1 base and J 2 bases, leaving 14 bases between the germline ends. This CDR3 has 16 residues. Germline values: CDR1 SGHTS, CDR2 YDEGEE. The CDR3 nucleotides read TGTGCCAGCAGCTTGTTATACGGCGGCCACACAGATACGCAGTATTTT. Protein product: CASSLLYGGHTDTQYF.

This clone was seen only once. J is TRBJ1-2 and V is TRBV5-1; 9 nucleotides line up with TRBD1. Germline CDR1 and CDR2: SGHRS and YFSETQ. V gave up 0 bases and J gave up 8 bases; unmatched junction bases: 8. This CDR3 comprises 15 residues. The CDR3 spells CASSLGDRALKGYTF. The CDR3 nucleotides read TGCGCCAGCAGCTTGGGGGACAGGGCCCTCAAGGGCTACACCTTC.

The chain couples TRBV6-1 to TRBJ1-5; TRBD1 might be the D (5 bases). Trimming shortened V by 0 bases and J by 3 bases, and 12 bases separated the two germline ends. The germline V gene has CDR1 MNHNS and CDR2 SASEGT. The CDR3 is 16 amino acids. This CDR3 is CASSEAPGRNNQPQHF. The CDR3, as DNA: TGTGCCAGCAGTGAAGCTCCAGGGAGGAACAATCAGCCCCAGCATTTT.

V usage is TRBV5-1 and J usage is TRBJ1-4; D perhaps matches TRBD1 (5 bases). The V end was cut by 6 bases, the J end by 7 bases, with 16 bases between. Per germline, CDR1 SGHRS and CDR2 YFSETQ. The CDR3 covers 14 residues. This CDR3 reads CASTAGARGEKLFF. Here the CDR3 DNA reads TGCGCCAGCACTGCCGGGGCTCGGGGTGAAAAACTGTTTTTT.

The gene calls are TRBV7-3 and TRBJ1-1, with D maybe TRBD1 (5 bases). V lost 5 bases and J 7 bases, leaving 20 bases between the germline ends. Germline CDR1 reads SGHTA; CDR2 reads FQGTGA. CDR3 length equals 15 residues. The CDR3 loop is CASSAYVRDRSEAFF. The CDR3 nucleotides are TGTGCCAGCAGCGCCTACGTCAGGGATCGTAGTGAAGCTTTCTTT.